This T cell receptor beta chain derives from a study of blood T cell repertoires in COVID-19 (dated by TCRdb to 2020 to 2022). About the investigation overall: The collaborator samples originated in the United States, Italy and Spain and spanned the acute and convalescent phases of COVID-19. The material from the prospective study consisted of cDNA or gDNA derived from T cells, B-cell-depleted T cells, or PBMCs. The dataset comprised deeply sampled blood TCRbeta repertoires from subjects exposed to, actively infected with, or recovered from COVID-19. The repertoires were released in a freely available public database meant as a resource for research on the immune response to SARS-CoV-2. Samples were obtained from the ongoing ImmuneRACE study (first 160 participants) and from over a thousand subjects provided by 6 global collaborators. Nearly every sample came with metadata listing a de-identified subject ID, COVID-19 status, age in years and sex. HLA class I and class II types, where available, came from metadata supplied by the sample provider rather than from assay-based typing.

A note on this clone: It has no known antigen specificity. No base qualities exist here, and no much larger clone lies one base off it.

CDR1 and CDR2 are drawn from the germline V gene: KGHSH, LQKENI. Trimming leaves V shorter by 1 base and J shorter by 4 bases, with the junction holding 10 bases beyond the gene matches. From cysteine to phenylalanine, the CDR3 is 17 amino acids long. The DNA shown is the 51-base CDR3, in frame from base 1. Collaborating institutions collected whole blood in K2EDTA tubes following their own protocols. Collaborator samples were shipped for TCRbeta analysis as frozen whole blood, isolated PBMCs, or DNA extracted from either sample type. Broader findings and caveats from the paper: The quantity of clinical and demographic metadata differed by source and by participant and was supplied without curation.

TCRbeta CDR3 regions were amplified from genomic DNA by means of the immunoSEQ Assay, a bias-controlled multiplex PCR. On the authors' methods: Nucleated cell counts per sample were estimated from amplification of reference gene primers within the assay. Sequence reads were collapsed and filtered to measure the absolute abundance of every unique TCRbeta CDR3 rearrangement. For each sample, productive Simpson clonality was calculated as the square root of Simpson's diversity index over productive rearrangements. TCRdb took over this immuneACCESS table, retaining in-frame rearrangements with V and J assigned. Such tables are incomplete; in checked studies, under half of the missing clones stem from an unresolved V gene, and the remainder is unexplained. V and J calls and clone size follow that table, whereas D and trimming were derived from the DNA. This sample holds about 180,000 clones; 75% to 85% were observed only once. Jointly, the top ten make up more than 1.5% of the sample.

The rearrangement combines TRBV18 with TRBJ2-1, and TRBD2 matches 7 of the central bases. The origin of this receptor is a human donor in a cohort sampled during active COVID-19. The sample consisted of peripheral blood. The CDR3 sequence is CASSPLRASGGYNEQFF. The sequence in DNA is TGTGCCAGCTCACCACTTCGGGCTAGCGGAGGTTACAATGAGCAGTTCTTC.